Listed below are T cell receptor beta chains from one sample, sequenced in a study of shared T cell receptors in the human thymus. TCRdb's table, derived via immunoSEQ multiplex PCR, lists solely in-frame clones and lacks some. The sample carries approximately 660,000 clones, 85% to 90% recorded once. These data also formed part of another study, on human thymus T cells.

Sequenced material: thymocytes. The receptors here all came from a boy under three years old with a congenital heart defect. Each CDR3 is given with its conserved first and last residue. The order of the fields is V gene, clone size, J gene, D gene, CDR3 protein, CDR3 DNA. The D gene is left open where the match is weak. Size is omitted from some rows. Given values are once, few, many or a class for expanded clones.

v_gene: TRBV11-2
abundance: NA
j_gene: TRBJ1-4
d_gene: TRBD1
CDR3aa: CASSCLQGPNEKLFF
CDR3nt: TGTGCCAGCAGCTGTCTACAGGGGCCTAATGAAAAACTGTTTTTT

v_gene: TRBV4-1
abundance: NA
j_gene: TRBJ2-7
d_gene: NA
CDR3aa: CASSQAGATPYEQYF
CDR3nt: TGCGCCAGCAGCCAAGCTGGGGCCACCCCCTACGAGCAGTACTTC

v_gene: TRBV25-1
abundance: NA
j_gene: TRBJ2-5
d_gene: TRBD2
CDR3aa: CASKSPRGDETQYF
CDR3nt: TGTGCCAGCAAATCGCCGCGGGGGGATGAGACCCAGTACTTC

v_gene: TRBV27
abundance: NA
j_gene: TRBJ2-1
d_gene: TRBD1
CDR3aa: CASSPLALGQGLSGEQFF
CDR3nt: TGTGCCAGCAGCCCATTAGCCTTGGGACAGGGGCTCTCGGGTGAGCAGTTCTTC

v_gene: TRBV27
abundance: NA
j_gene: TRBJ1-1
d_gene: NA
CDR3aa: CASTETTEAFF
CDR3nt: TGTGCCAGCACCGAAACTACTGAAGCTTTCTTT

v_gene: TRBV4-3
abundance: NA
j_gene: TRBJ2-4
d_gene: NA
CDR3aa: CASSGQTKNIQYF
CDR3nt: TGCGCCAGTTCCGGACAGACCAAAAACATTCAGTACTTC

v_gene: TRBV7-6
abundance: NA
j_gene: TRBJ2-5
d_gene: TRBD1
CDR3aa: CASSLEGKWTGSTQYF
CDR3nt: TGTGCCAGCAGCTTAGAGGGAAAGTGGACAGGGTCGACCCAGTACTTC

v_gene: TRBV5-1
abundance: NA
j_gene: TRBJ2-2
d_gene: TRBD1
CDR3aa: CASSLDGTGNTGELFF
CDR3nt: TGCGCCAGCAGCTTGGATGGGACAGGGAACACCGGGGAGCTGTTTTTT

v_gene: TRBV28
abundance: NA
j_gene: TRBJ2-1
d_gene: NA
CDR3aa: CASSQDLRDSYNEQFF
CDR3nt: TGTGCCAGCAGTCAAGATTTGAGGGATAGCTACAATGAGCAGTTCTTC

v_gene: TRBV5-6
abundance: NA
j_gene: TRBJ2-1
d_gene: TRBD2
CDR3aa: CASSFDWLAGPYNEQFF
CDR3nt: TGTGCCAGCAGCTTTGATTGGCTAGCGGGACCCTACAATGAGCAGTTCTTC

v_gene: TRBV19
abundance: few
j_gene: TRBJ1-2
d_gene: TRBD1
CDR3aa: CASTLTGKNYGYTF
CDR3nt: TGTGCCAGTACCCTGACAGGGAAGAACTATGGCTACACCTTC

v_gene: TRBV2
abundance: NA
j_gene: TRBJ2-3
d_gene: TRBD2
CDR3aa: CASSPLFGRGPDTQYF
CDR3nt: TGTGCCAGCAGTCCCCTTTTCGGGAGGGGCCCAGATACGCAGTATTTT

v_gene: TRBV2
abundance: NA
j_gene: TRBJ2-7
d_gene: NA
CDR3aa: CATGGGYEQYF
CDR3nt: TGTGCCACCGGTGGCGGCTACGAGCAGTACTTC

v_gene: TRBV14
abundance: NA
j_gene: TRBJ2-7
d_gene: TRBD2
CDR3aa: CASSHRRTSGRAGYEQYF
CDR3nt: TGTGCCAGCAGCCATAGGAGGACTAGCGGGAGGGCCGGCTACGAGCAGTACTTC

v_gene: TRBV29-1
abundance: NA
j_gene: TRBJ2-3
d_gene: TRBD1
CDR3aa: CSVVSPRQGGTDTQYF
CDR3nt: TGCAGCGTTGTTAGTCCCCGACAGGGCGGCACAGATACGCAGTATTTT

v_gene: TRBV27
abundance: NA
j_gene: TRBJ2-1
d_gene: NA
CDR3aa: CASSLWSYSYNEQFF
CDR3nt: TGTGCCAGCAGTTTGTGGAGCTACTCCTACAATGAGCAGTTCTTC

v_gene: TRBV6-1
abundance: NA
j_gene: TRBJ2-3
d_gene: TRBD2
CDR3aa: CASSVLAGGTDTQYF
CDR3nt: TGTGCCAGCAGCGTCCTAGCGGGAGGAACAGATACGCAGTATTTT

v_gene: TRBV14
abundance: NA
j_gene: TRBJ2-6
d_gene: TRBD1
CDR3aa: CASSQGQGMSSGANVLTF
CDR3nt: TGTGCCAGCAGCCAAGGACAGGGGATGAGCTCTGGGGCCAACGTCCTGACTTTC

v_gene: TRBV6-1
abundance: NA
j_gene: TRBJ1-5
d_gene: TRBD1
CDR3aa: CASSDITGDLIPQHF
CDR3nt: TGTGCCAGCAGCGACATAACAGGGGATCTAATCCCCCAGCATTTT

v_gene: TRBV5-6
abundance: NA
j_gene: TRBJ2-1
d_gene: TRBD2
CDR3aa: CASSSLIRASGWNEQFF
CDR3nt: TGTGCCAGCAGCTCGCTCATTAGGGCTAGCGGTTGGAATGAGCAGTTCTTC

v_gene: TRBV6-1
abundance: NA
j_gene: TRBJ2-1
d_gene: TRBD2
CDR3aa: CASFLGTSGYNEQFF
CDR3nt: TGTGCCAGCTTCTTGGGGACTAGCGGATACAATGAGCAGTTCTTC

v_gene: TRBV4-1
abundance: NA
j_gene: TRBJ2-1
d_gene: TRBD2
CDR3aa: CASSSSRLAGPYNEQFF
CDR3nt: TGCGCCAGCAGCTCCAGCCGGCTAGCGGGCCCCTACAATGAGCAGTTCTTC

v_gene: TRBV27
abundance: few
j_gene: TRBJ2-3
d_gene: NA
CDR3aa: CASSLISANTDTQYF
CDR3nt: TGTGCCAGCAGTTTAATTAGCGCCAACACAGATACGCAGTATTTT

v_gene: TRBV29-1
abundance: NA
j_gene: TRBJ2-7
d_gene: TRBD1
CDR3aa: CSAGTGDSYEQYF
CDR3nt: TGCAGCGCCGGGACAGGGGATTCCTACGAGCAGTACTTC

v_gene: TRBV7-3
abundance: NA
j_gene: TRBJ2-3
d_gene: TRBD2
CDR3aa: CASSQLAGGADTQYF
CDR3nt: TGTGCCAGCAGCCAACTAGCGGGAGGCGCAGATACGCAGTATTTT

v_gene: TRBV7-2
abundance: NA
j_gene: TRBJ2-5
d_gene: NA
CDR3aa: CASSARTGWETQYF
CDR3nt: TGTGCCAGCAGTGCGAGGACGGGGTGGGAGACCCAGTACTTC

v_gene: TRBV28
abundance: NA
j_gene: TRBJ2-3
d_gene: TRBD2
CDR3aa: CASRPLAGPSTDTQYF
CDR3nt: TGTGCCAGCAGGCCACTAGCGGGGCCGAGCACAGATACGCAGTATTTT

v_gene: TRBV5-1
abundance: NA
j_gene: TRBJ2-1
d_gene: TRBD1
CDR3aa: CASSSQPPGQGGNEQFF
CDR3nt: TGCGCCAGCAGCTCGCAACCCCCGGGACAGGGTGGAAATGAGCAGTTCTTC

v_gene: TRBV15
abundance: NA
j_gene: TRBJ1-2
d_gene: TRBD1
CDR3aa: CATSPYPWTGSNYGYTF
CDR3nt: TGTGCCACCAGCCCTTACCCCTGGACAGGGAGTAACTATGGCTACACCTTC

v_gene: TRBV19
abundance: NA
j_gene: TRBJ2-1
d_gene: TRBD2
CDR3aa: CASSQPGRGGYNEQFF
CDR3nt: TGTGCCAGTAGCCAACCGGGGCGCGGGGGATACAATGAGCAGTTCTTC

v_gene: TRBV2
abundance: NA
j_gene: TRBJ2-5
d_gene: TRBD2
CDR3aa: CASSDGGTSGRPQETQYF
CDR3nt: TGTGCCAGCAGTGATGGTGGGACTAGCGGGAGGCCCCAAGAGACCCAGTACTTC

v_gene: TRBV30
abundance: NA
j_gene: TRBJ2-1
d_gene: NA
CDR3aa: CAWMEGKGWANEQFF
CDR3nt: TGTGCCTGGATGGAGGGGAAGGGTTGGGCCAATGAGCAGTTCTTC

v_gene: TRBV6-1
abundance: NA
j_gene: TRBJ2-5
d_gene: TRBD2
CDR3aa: CASSEGGAGGKETQYF
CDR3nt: TGTGCCAGCAGTGAAGGGGGAGCGGGGGGGAAAGAGACCCAGTACTTC

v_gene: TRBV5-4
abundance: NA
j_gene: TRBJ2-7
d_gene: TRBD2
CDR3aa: CASSAVAGGTYEQYF
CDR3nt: TGTGCCAGCAGCGCCGTTGCGGGGGGCACCTACGAGCAGTACTTC

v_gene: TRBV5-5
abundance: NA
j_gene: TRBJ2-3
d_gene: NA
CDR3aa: CASSSSGTGKSTDTQYF
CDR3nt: TGTGCCAGCAGCTCATCCGGGACTGGAAAGTCCACAGATACGCAGTATTTT

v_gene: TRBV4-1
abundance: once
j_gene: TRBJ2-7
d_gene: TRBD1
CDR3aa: CASSRFPGTEYEQYF
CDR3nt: TGCGCCAGCAGCCGCTTCCCCGGGACAGAATACGAGCAGTACTTC

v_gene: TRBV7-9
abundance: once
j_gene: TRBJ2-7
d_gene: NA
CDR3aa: CASLTEGYEQYF
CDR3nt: TGTGCCAGCCTGACAGAAGGCTACGAGCAGTACTTC

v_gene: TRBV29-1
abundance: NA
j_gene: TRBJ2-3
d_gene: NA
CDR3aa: CSVVPGKRVSTDTQYF
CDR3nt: TGCAGCGTCGTACCTGGGAAGCGGGTCAGCACAGATACGCAGTATTTT

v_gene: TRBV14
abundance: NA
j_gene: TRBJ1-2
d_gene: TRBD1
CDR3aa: CASSTRDSYRGARNGYTF
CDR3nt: TGTGCCAGCAGCACCCGGGACAGCTATCGGGGCGCTCGCAATGGCTACACCTTC

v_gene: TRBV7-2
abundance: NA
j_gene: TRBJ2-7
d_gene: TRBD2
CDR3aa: CASSFGAGGISYEQYF
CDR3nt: TGTGCCAGCAGCTTTGGAGCGGGGGGGATCTCCTACGAGCAGTACTTC